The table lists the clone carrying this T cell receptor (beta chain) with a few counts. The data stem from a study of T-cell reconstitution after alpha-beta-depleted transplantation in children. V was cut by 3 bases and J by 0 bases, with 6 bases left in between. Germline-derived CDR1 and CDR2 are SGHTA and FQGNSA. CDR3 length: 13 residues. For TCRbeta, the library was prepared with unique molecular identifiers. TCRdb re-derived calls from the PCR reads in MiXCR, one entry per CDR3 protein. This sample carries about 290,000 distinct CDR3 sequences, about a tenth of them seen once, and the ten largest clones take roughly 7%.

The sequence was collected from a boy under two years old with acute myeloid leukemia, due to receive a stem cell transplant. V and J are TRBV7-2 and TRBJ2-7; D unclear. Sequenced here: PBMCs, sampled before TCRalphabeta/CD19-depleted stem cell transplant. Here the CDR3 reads CASSFYFSYEQYF. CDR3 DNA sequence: TGTGCCAGCAGCTTTTACTTCTCCTACGAGCAGTACTTC.